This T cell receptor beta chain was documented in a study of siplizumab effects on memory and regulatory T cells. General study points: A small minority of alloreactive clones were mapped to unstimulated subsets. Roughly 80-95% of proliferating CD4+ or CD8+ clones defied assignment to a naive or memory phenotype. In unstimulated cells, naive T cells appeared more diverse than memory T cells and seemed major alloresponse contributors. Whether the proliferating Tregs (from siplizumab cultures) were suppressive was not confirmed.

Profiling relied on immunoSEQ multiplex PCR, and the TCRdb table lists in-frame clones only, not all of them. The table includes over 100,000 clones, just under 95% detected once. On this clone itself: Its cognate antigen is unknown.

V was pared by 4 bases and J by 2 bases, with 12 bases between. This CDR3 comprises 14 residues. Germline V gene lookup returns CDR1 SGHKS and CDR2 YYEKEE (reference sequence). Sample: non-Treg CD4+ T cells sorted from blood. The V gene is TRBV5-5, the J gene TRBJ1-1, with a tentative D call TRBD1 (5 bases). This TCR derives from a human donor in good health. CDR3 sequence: CASSRDGVNTEAFF. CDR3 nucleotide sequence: TGTGCCAGCAGCCGGGACGGAGTAAACACTGAAGCTTTCTTT.